This T cell receptor (beta chain) was recorded in a study of identical twins. TCRdb reprocessed the 5' RACE reads via MiXCR and lists one record per CDR3 protein. This sample has about 340,000 distinct CDR3 sequences; roughly 12% occur once, and the top ten carry just over 7%. This clonotype was found a few times. These data also formed part of another study, on yellow fever vaccine responses in identical twins.

Specimen: CD8+ T cells sorted from blood. The source of this sequence is a young woman in good health.

CDR3 sequence reads: CASSWTPGGWQYV. For the CDR3, the DNA is TGTGCCAGCAGCTGGACCCCCGGAGGGTGGCAGTACGTC. The chain uses TRBV11-1 and TRBJ2-7, with D possibly TRBD2 on 6 matching bases. The CDR3 is 13 residues long. The V end was cut by 4 bases, the J end by 9 bases, with 16 bases between. Germline assignment: CDR1 SGHAT and CDR2 FQDESV (reference sequence).